This T cell receptor (beta chain) is from a study of blood T cell repertoires in COVID-19. About the study: From the United States, Italy and Spain came samples of acute and convalescent COVID-19. PBMCs, B-cell-depleted T cells, or T cells were the source of the cDNA or gDNA that made up the material.

The CDR3 runs to 15 residues. Germline loops: CDR1 MNHNY, CDR2 SVGAGI (reference sequence). Trimming removed 5 bases from V and 8 bases from J; junction bases left unmatched: 12. Authors' processing steps: From reference gene primer amplification, estimates of nucleated cell counts were derived. The data were produced by immunoSEQ multiplex PCR, yet TCRdb's version contains in-frame clones alone and is incomplete. V, J and clone size are those of that table, while D and trimming were read from the DNA. This table has 120,000 or so clones, 70% to 80% appearing once. Material: peripheral blood. This clonotype originated in a woman aged 55 to 70 with acute or convalescent COVID-19. This sequence joins TRBV6-6 and TRBJ1-2; 9 positions match TRBD1. As DNA, the CDR3 is TGTGCCAGCAGTAGAACAGGGGGCGACGATGAAGGCTACACCTTC. This gives the protein CASSRTGGDDEGYTF.